This passage covers 21 T cell receptor beta chains from one sample sequenced in a study of regulatory T cells in long-lasting Graves disease. Construction of the TCR beta libraries employed iRepertoire HTBI primers in conjunction with Arm-PCR of CDR3 regions. TCRdb processed the multiplex PCR reads anew with MiXCR; each CDR3 protein has one entry. The data contain about 470,000 distinct CDR3 sequences, 15% to 20% of them singletons. As to time point: newly diagnosed GD, antithyroid drugs for less than 3 months. Scientists built the TCR library using RNA that was extracted from PBMCs. These data were also filed under a second study, of T cells in Graves' hyperthyroidism and ophthalmopathy.

The material was peripheral blood mononuclear cells (PBMCs), obtained at new diagnosis, from a patient treated with antithyroid drugs. The source of these receptors is a man in his forties with Graves disease.

This clonotype came up many times. This chain uses TRBV28 with TRBJ2-1, with 11 bases matching TRBD2. Per the germline V gene, CDR1 is MDHEN and CDR2 is SYDVKM. V was clipped by 5 bases and J by 0 bases; unmatched bases: 12. The CDR3 is made up of 19 amino acids. In DNA form, the CDR3 reads TGTGCCAGCAGTAGTCCCGGGACTAGCGGAGAGAGCTCCTACAATGAGCAGTTCTTC. This translates into CASSSPGTSGESSYNEQFF.

As to this clonotype: Since a far larger clone is one base different, this is likely a read error. V usage is TRBV7-3 and J usage is TRBJ1-1, with D unresolved. Germline-derived CDR1 and CDR2 are SGHTA and FQGTGA. The V end was cut by 2 bases, the J end by 4 bases, with 8 bases between. The CDR3 is made up of 13 amino acids. DNA for the CDR3: TGTGCCAGCAGCTTAGGGGAGATCACTGAAGCTTTCTTT. Amino acid sequence: CASSLGEITEAFF.

In regard to this clonotype: A read error may explain this, as a much larger clone is one base away. The CDR3 here is CAISLAAAPYEQYF. CDR3 DNA sequence: TGTGCCATCAGCTTAGCGGCGGCCCCCTACGAGCAGTACTTC. The chain uses TRBV7-9 and TRBJ2-7; perhaps TRBD2 as D (6 bases). Per germline, CDR1 SEHNR and CDR2 FQNEAQ (reference sequence). The CDR3 has 14 residues.

This clonotype was counted a few times. The chain is built from TRBV4-1 and TRBJ1-2, with D possibly being TRBD1 (5 bases). The CDR3 runs 15 residues. The germline V gene has CDR1 MGHRA and CDR2 YSYEKL. V was shortened by 0 bases and J by 2 bases, with 10 bases between the two germline ends. The CDR3 here is CASSQDAGSNYGYTF. The CDR3 DNA sequence: TGCGCCAGCAGCCAAGATGCAGGGTCGAACTATGGCTACACCTTC.

This clonotype was counted at least ten times. The gene calls are TRBV10-1 and TRBJ2-1, with 8 bases identical to TRBD2. The CDR3 is made up of 13 amino acids. CDR1 and CDR2 from the germline V gene are WNHNN and SYGVQD (reference sequence). V shed 7 bases, J shed 6 bases, and the junction held 5 bases outside the gene matches. In DNA form, the CDR3 reads TGCGCCAGCAATCCCGGGGGGGGCAATGAGCAGTTCTTC. The encoded protein is CASNPGGGNEQFF.

This chain connects TRBV13 to TRBJ1-2; 11 positions agree with TRBD1. V gave up 5 bases and J gave up 4 bases; unmatched junction bases: 9. This CDR3 is 16 amino acids long. Germline CDR1 reads PRHDT; CDR2 reads FYEKMQ (reference sequence). The CDR3 reads CASSIRTGGWFYGYTF. The CDR3 nucleotides read TGTGCCAGCAGCATAAGGACAGGGGGCTGGTTCTATGGCTACACCTTC.

The sample holds many counts of this clonotype. The chain carries TRBV2 and TRBJ2-1; maybe TRBD2 (6 bases). Trimming took 11 bases from V and 0 from J, leaving 14 bases between them. The CDR3 has 14 residues. In germline, CDR1 is SNHLY, CDR2 FYNNEI. The CDR3 DNA reads as TGTGCCGGATTAGCGGAAAGCTCCTACAATGAGCAGTTCTTC. Protein: CAGLAESSYNEQFF.

A note on this clonotype: A far larger clone is off by one base, so a read error is likely. The V and J genes are TRBV2 and TRBJ2-5; 9 bases align to TRBD1. This CDR3 has 16 residues. CDR1 is SNHLY, CDR2 FYNNEI, per germline. The CDR3 here is CASSGDRDSGLYEQHF. CDR3 nucleotide sequence: TGTGCCAGCAGTGGGGACAGGGATAGCGGCCTCTACGAGCAGCACTTC.

This clonotype was counted many times. V usage is TRBV30 and J usage is TRBJ1-5; D remains ambiguous. This CDR3 has 12 amino acids. V lost 6 bases, J lost 3 bases, and 9 bases lay in between. Germline V gene lookup returns CDR1 GTSNPN and CDR2 SVGIG (reference sequence). The CDR3 sequence: CACGVPNQPQHF. The CDR3 DNA reads as TGTGCCTGCGGGGTTCCCAATCAGCCCCAGCATTTT. The full variable domain, rest sourced from reference TRBV30 and TRBJ1-5, is SQTIHQWPATLVQPVGSPLSLECTVEGTSNPNLYWYRQAAGRGLQLLFYSVGIGQISSEVPQNLSASRPQDRQFILSSKKLLLSDSGFYLCACGVPNQPQHFGDGTRLSIL.

This clonotype was detected ten times or more. The chain couples TRBV20-1 to TRBJ2-7; 7 bases agree with TRBD1. Germline trimming cut 3 bases from V and 4 bases from J; bases unmatched to any gene: 6. The germline CDR1 and CDR2 sequences are DFQATT and SNEGSKA (reference sequence). There are 13 residues in the CDR3. The CDR3 DNA sequence: TGCAGTGCTAGGGGGGACAGAGAGTACGAGCAGTACTTC. Translating it yields CSARGDREYEQYF.

This chain joins TRBV29-1 and TRBJ2-3; 9 bases match TRBD2. The germline V gene encodes CDR1 SQVTM and CDR2 ANQGSEA. After removal of 1 base from V and 2 bases from J, the junction contained 13 bases not matched to a gene. The CDR3 length is 18 residues. The chain's CDR3 is CSVEGLREGISFTDTQYF. CDR3 DNA sequence: TGCAGCGTTGAAGGGTTGCGGGAGGGCATTTCTTTCACAGATACGCAGTATTTT.

This clonotype has at least ten counts. CDR3 protein: CASSEGGAGYEQYF. The CDR3 DNA reads as TGTGCCAGCAGTGAGGGGGGGGCGGGGTACGAGCAGTACTTC. The V and J genes are TRBV2 and TRBJ2-7; TRBD2 is a possible D gene (7 bases). V lost 3 bases to trimming and J lost 4 bases, with 13 bases between them. CDR1 is SNHLY, CDR2 FYNNEI, per germline. This CDR3 region has 14 residues.

The table lists this clonotype with many counts. The rearrangement uses TRBV7-2 and TRBJ2-2; D may match TRBD1 or TRBD2 (5 bases each). Trimming removed 5 bases from V and 0 bases from J, with 10 bases in between. The germline V gene encodes CDR1 SGHTA and CDR2 FQGNSA. The CDR3 totals 15 residues. CDR3 DNA: TGTGCCAGCAGCATGGGACGGTCGAACACCGGGGAGCTGTTTTTT. Protein: CASSMGRSNTGELFF.

This clonotype was picked up many times. This chain links TRBV28 with TRBJ2-1; D is perhaps TRBD2 (6 bases). Germline loops: CDR1 MDHEN, CDR2 SYDVKM. CDR3 size: 14 residues. V was pared by 6 bases and J by 9 bases, with 18 bases between. CDR3 in DNA: TGTGCCAGCAGGAGCCCTGAGAGGGGAGGTGAGCAGTTCTTC. It codes for CASRSPERGGEQFF. The full variable domain, rest sourced from reference TRBV28 and TRBJ2-1, is DVKVTQSSRYLVKRTGEKVFLECVQDMDHENMFWYRQDPGLGLRLIYFSYDVKMKEKGDIPEGYSVSREKKERFSLILESASTNQTSMYLCASRSPERGGEQFFGPGTRLTVL.

This clonotype occurred once. The chain combines TRBV10-3 with TRBJ2-3, with 7 bases identical to TRBD2. CDR1 and CDR2 (germline): ENHRY, SYGVKD. With 2 bases clipped from V and 5 bases from J, the junction kept 4 bases outside the gene matches. This CDR3 spans 14 amino acids. The CDR3 loop is CAISEGREGDTQYF. CDR3 in DNA: TGTGCCATCAGTGAGGGGAGGGAGGGAGATACGCAGTATTTT.

This clonotype was picked up many times. V is TRBV6-1 and J is TRBJ1-1, with D maybe TRBD1 (5 bases). The V and J ends lost 7 bases and 1 base respectively, with 16 bases between them. The CDR3 extends over 15 amino acids. From germline, CDR1 is MNHNS and CDR2 SASEGT. The CDR3 DNA sequence: TGTGCCAGCACCGACAGACACGACCCGAACACTGAAGCTTTCTTT. It is translated as CASTDRHDPNTEAFF.

This clonotype came up many times. The chain employs TRBV30 and TRBJ2-2; 8 bases match TRBD2. Germline CDR1 GTSNPN, CDR2 SVGIG (reference sequence). V shed 8 bases, J shed 6 bases, and the junction held 11 bases outside the gene matches. The CDR3 consists of 14 residues. CDR3 coding DNA: TGTGCCGTAGGGACTAGACACACGGCCGGGGAGCTGTTTTTT. Protein: CAVGTRHTAGELFF.

This clonotype has at least ten counts. The chain has TRBV12-3 or TRBV12-4 and TRBJ1-6; a weak D match, TRBD1 (6 bases). The V end lost 5 bases, the J end lost 10 bases, and 15 bases lay between the germline ends. The CDR3 runs to 14 residues. The CDR3, as DNA: TGTGCCAGCAGTCTCGGCAGGGGAGTATCACCCCTCCACTTT. As protein: CASSLGRGVSPLHF.

This clonotype was recorded at least ten times. The gene calls are TRBV12-3 or TRBV12-4 and TRBJ2-7; D unclear. With 7 bases removed from V and 2 bases from J, the gap between germline ends came to 15 bases. This CDR3 is built from 14 residues. CDR3 in amino acids: CASTISDGAYEQYF. The CDR3 bases are TGTGCCAGCACGATCAGCGATGGGGCCTACGAGCAGTACTTC.

This clonotype turned up a few times. This chain links TRBV20-1 with TRBJ2-4, with 7 bases fitting TRBD2. Germline loops: CDR1 DFQATT, CDR2 SNEGSKA (reference sequence). CDR3 size: 14 residues. The CDR3 region is CTARTGRVKNIQYF. Written as DNA, the CDR3 is TGCACCGCTAGGACGGGGAGGGTCAAAAACATTCAGTACTTC.

This clonotype was counted only a few times. The J gene is TRBJ2-7, the V gene TRBV3-1; D is unresolved. Germline assignment: CDR1 LGHDT and CDR2 YNNKEL (reference sequence). V was cut by 0 bases and J by 12 bases, with 12 bases left in between. This CDR3 is built from 12 residues. The CDR3 sequence: CASSQDIQARYF. The CDR3 coding sequence is TGTGCCAGCAGCCAAGATATCCAGGCTCGGTACTTC.